This T cell receptor beta chain is from a study of T cell responses to AZD1222 COVID-19 vaccine (dated by TCRdb to about 2021). Describing the broader study: Because spike-specific TCR depth and breadth did not differ between the two schedules, AZD1222 recipients who got a second dose at roughly 4 weeks were pooled with those who got a second dose at roughly 12 weeks. TCR sequencing covered 233 trial participants: some 210 given two doses of AZD1222 and 26 given two doses of MenACWY control vaccine. Enrollment into the trials was organized by age into subgroups of 18-55, 56-69 and 70-plus years, and those subgroups contained roughly 150, 30 and 60 TCR-sequenced participants, respectively.

The full study reports these points: In the small 56-69-year group, the increase in depth fell short of significance, most likely because of low power. Participants were mostly white British, with more females than males. The authors suggested clonal diversity may have been underestimated. Because no day 14 peak-response samples were available, repertoires were characterized only after the peak T cell response. The vaccine-associated CD4 TCRs covered the entire spike protein, and the dominant responses fell in regions 160-218 and 743-854. After two AZD1222 doses, spike-specific TCR breadth and depth were significantly higher than at day 0 and than in MenACWY recipients. Reportedly, almost half of the unique spike-specific TCRs recognized epitopes lying outside the regions that are mutated in the B.1.351 and B.1.1.7 variants. Conclusions about previously exposed vaccinees were limited because only a handful of AZD1222 recipients were SARS-CoV-2 seropositive at baseline.

Turning to this clone: The antigen it recognizes is unknown. Base qualities were left out, and no much larger clone turns up one base away.

The CDR3 regions of human TCRbeta chains were analyzed by immunosequencing. In the authors' own workflow: Repertoire TCRs were checked for matches against a reference library of SARS-CoV-2-specific TCRs that had been generated using the MIRA antigen-specificity platform. Breadth was defined as the fraction of unique TCRs that were SARS-CoV-2-associated, and depth was defined as the fraction of total T cells that were SARS-CoV-2-associated. Each spike-specific TCR was assigned to its reactive spike region and to a CD4 or CD8 class using the MIRA data. Log10-transformed breadth and depth values were compared by one-way ANOVA with Sidak's multiple comparisons tests. This is the immuneACCESS table as TCRdb keeps it, with only in-frame sequences that have V and J called. A part of the clones is gone; compared with another copy, unresolved V genes explain less than half, and the rest is unexplained. The V and J calls and clone size are taken from that table; D and trimming were inferred from the DNA. Counted in this sample were around 100,000 clones; more than 75% of them appeared once. Jointly, the top ten make up roughly 3% of the sample.

Cut back by 4 bases and 0 bases, the V and J ends lie 9 bases apart. CDR1 and CDR2 (MNHEY, SVGAGI) derive from the germline V gene. There are 14 amino acids in the CDR3, from cysteine to phenylalanine inclusive. Of all the DNA, just the CDR3 is kept, 42 bases in frame from base 1. The sample's time point label is to be understood as: baseline before first vaccination. Vaccinee samples came from UK trials COV001 and COV002, including a single-blind randomized controlled phase 2/3 trial of AZD1222 (ChAdOx1 nCoV-19) in healthy adults. For TCRbeta chain sequencing, PBMC samples were collected from trial participants at day 0 and at day 28 after the second dose.

The specimen comprised peripheral blood, sampled on day 0 of AZD1222 vaccination. This clonotype was sampled from an adult in good health. Recombination linked TRBV6-5 to TRBJ1-1; the D gene lacks a confident call. CDR3 region: CASSSDRVNTEAFF. The nucleotides are TGTGCCAGCAGTTCGGACCGAGTGAACACTGAAGCTTTCTTT.